This T cell receptor beta chain is from a study of T cell repertoires in ileal Crohn's disease. Study findings and constraints: Sorted CD8 T cells held more high-frequency clones than CD4.

The table came from immunoSEQ multiplex PCR; TCRdb's copy has only in-frame clones and leaves some out. The table has over 11,000 clones, roughly four fifths seen once; the top ten hold approximately 6%. Trimming removed 7 bases at V and 5 bases at J, with 12 bases between. Germline CDR1 and CDR2: DFQATT and SNEGSKA (reference sequence). This CDR3 is built from 11 residues. With regard to this clone: Its antigen is as yet unknown.

This clonotype was sampled from an adult with Crohn's disease. Specimen: ileal tissue. V and J are TRBV20-1 and TRBJ2-7; D may be TRBD1 (6 bases). CDR3 in DNA: TGCAGTGTTGAGACAGGTCACGAGCAGTACTTC. It codes for CSVETGHEQYF.